The subject of this entry is one TCR beta chain. Its antigen is unknown. This CDR3 comprises 14 residues. Germline CDR1 is KGHSH and CDR2 is LQKENI. V lost 8 bases to trimming and J lost 0 bases, with 11 bases between them. The template for TCR beta VDJ and CDR3 sequence profiling was genomic DNA. From the reads, TCRdb called clonotypes with MiXCR, one entry per CDR3 protein. Here the sample spans 200,000 to 250,000 distinct CDR3 sequences, roughly 50% being singletons. This entry is derived from a study of CD8+CD57+ T cells in acquired aplastic anemia. Study-wide background: Quantities of DNA derived from sorted CD4+ and CD8+ cells averaged around 3 ug.

Whole-study results and caveats: No significant difference in CD8+ Simpson's diversity was found between patients and controls.

Individuals selected for sequencing had exhibited CD8+CD57+ cell expansion on flow cytometry. Sampling of blood occurred while the patients had still received no therapy. This sequence joins TRBV18 and TRBJ1-5; D is uncertain. Sequenced sample: sorted CD4+, CD8+, or CD8+CD57+ T cells (not recorded which) from PBMCs. The sequence derives from a human donor with aplastic anemia. This CDR3 is CASPVSNSNQPQHF. In nucleotides, the CDR3 is TGTGCCAGCCCCGTCAGCAATAGCAATCAGCCCCAGCATTTT.